This T cell receptor beta chain originates from a study of glioma-infiltrating T cells. Findings and limits, study-wide: Above-expected tissue-blood divergence occurred in all gliomas, most in low-grade ones.

V was clipped by 7 bases and J by 4 bases; unmatched bases: 11. Germline V gives CDR1 LNHDA, CDR2 SQIVND (reference sequence). The CDR3 contains 15 residues. This clonotype was recorded at least ten times. Its specificity is not known. Amplification of TCR alpha and beta CDR3 regions from RNA used iRepertoire nested multiplex PCR. Input was 100-400 ng of tissue mRNA or PBMC total RNA. TCRdb ran MiXCR on the multiplex PCR reads and lists one entry per CDR3 protein. The sample yields 90,000 to 100,000 distinct CDR3 sequences, roughly 37% seen once. The TCR was taken from a human donor with low-grade glioma or glioblastoma, undergoing nonglioma brain surgery, or in good health (not recorded which). Sequencing was carried out using glioma tissue, nonneoplastic brain tissue, or PBMCs (not recorded which). The rearrangement links TRBV19 to TRBJ1-1; 8 bases fit TRBD1. The CDR3 spells CASTSGDRSLTEAFF. CDR3 sequence (DNA): TGTGCCAGTACTTCTGGGGACAGGAGCCTCACTGAAGCTTTCTTT.